Here is one T cell receptor (beta chain) with its context. Checkpoint therapy with ipilimumab 1 mg/kg began 14 to 28 days after transplant. Through week 26, nivolumab 3 mg/kg IV was given weeks 1, 4, 7, 10, then biweekly. This entry is derived from a study of ipilimumab plus nivolumab after autologous stem cell transplantation. Method: immunoSEQ multiplex PCR; TCRdb's copy keeps in-frame clones and lacks some. The sample lists tens of thousands of clones, under 85% occurring once. CDR3 length: 15 residues. Germline loops: CDR1 SGHNT, CDR2 YYREEE (reference sequence). The trim removed 2 bases at V and 8 bases at J, leaving 8 bases unmatched.

The gene calls are TRBV5-4 and TRBJ1-2; the match to TRBD1 covers 11 bases. The sequence derives from a male donor with diffuse large B-cell lymphoma. The sequencing used PBMCs, collected in a trial of ipilimumab plus nivolumab as post-transplant consolidation. DNA of the CDR3: TGTGCCAGCAGCTTCAGGACAGGGGGCGACAGGGGCTACACCTTC. Encoded protein: CASSFRTGGDRGYTF.